One sample yielded the 16 T cell receptor beta chains listed below, sequenced in a study of blood T cell repertoires in COVID-19. Generated by immunoSEQ multiplex PCR, the TCRdb table keeps only in-frame clones and is missing some. This sample has about 69,000 clones, with almost 80% found just once. The sample was peripheral blood. The receptors shown here come from a man aged 55 to 70 with acute or convalescent COVID-19.

The gene calls are TRBV11-2 and TRBJ2-7; 9 nucleotides match TRBD1. Germline V gives CDR1 SGHAT, CDR2 FQNNGV. The junction had 10 bases not matched to a gene; V was cut back by 4 bases and J by 3 bases. This CDR3 is 16 amino acids long. The CDR3 protein is CASSSAGTGSLYEQYF. The CDR3 DNA follows: TGTGCCAGCAGCTCCGCCGGGACAGGGTCACTCTACGAGCAGTACTTC.

J is TRBJ2-7 and V is TRBV9; 8 bases fit TRBD2. The CDR3 loop spans 14 amino acids. The V gene end was trimmed by 1 base and the J gene end by 5 bases; junction bases not matched to a gene: 5. Germline CDR1 is SGDLS and CDR2 is YYNGEE. The CDR3 sequence is CASSVRGGLDEQYF. CDR3 sequence (DNA): TGTGCCAGCAGCGTACGGGGGGGCTTAGACGAGCAGTACTTC.

This clone came up a few times. The V call is TRBV7-9, the J call TRBJ2-1, with D perhaps matching TRBD2 (6 bases). V lost 4 bases, J lost 5 bases, and 18 bases lay in between. CDR1 and CDR2 (germline): SEHNR, FQNEAQ (reference sequence). The CDR3 totals 16 residues. The CDR3 region is CASSSLSGTLDNEQFF. CDR3 DNA: TGTGCCAGCAGCTCACTTAGTGGGACTTTGGACAATGAGCAGTTCTTC.

The chain is built from TRBV12-3 or TRBV12-4 and TRBJ1-1; no clear D gene. The CDR3 sequence is 13 residues long. Trimming removed 3 bases at V and 1 base at J, with 6 bases between. The CDR3 loop reads CASSLSGNTEAFF. CDR3 sequence (DNA): TGTGCCAGCAGTTTGTCCGGGAACACTGAAGCTTTCTTT.

This chain joins TRBV6-4 and TRBJ1-5, with D possibly matching TRBD1 (5 bases). The CDR3 is 15 residues long. In germline, CDR1 is MRHNA, CDR2 SNTAGT. Trimming shortened V by 6 bases and J by 0 bases, and 12 bases separated the two germline ends. The chain's CDR3 is CASRTVDNSNQPQHF. CDR3 bases: TGTGCCAGCAGGACAGTCGATAATAGCAATCAGCCCCAGCATTTT.

V gene TRBV6-2 or TRBV6-3 combines with J gene TRBJ2-7, with TRBD1 identical over 8 bases. V lost 0 bases to trimming and J lost 3 bases; unmatched junction nucleotides: 4. Germline assignment: CDR1 MNHEY and CDR2 SVGEGT. CDR3 length: 15 residues. The CDR3 nucleotides read TGTGCCAGCAGTTACTCTTCAGGGGGCGGCTACGAGCAGTACTTC. Protein sequence: CASSYSSGGGYEQYF.

This clone was detected a few times. The rearrangement uses TRBV14 and TRBJ1-4; possibly TRBD1 for D (5 bases). The CDR3 has 15 amino acids. The ends were cut back, 5 bases at V and 0 bases at J, with 10 bases in the middle. In germline, CDR1 is SGHDN, CDR2 FVKESK. The CDR3 sequence is CASSTRQSTNEKLFF. The CDR3 bases are TGTGCCAGCAGCACCCGACAGTCAACTAATGAAAAACTGTTTTTT.

Here the CDR3 reads CASSLSQDSNQPQHF. The CDR3 DNA follows: TGTGCCAGCAGCTTGAGCCAGGATAGCAATCAGCCCCAGCATTTT. The chain links TRBV11-2 to TRBJ1-5; D unresolved. Germline CDR1 reads SGHAT; CDR2 reads FQNNGV. Trimming shortened V by 3 bases and J by 0 bases, and 9 bases separated the two germline ends. CDR3 length: 15 amino acids.

The rearrangement uses TRBV11-2 and TRBJ2-7, with D possibly matching TRBD2 (6 bases). From germline, CDR1 is SGHAT and CDR2 FQNNGV. The CDR3 loop spans 14 amino acids. Trimming left V 5 bases short and J 3 bases short, with 14 bases between. In DNA, the CDR3 is TGTGCCAGCAGCCCCATTAGGGGAGGCTACGAGCAGTACTTC. As protein: CASSPIRGGYEQYF.

This clone was counted only a few times. The gene calls are TRBV7-2 and TRBJ2-2; D is ambiguous. Germline CDR1 is SGHTA and CDR2 is FQGNSA. Trimming took off 5 bases at V and 7 bases at J, with 11 bases between the two ends. The CDR3 loop spans 13 amino acids. The CDR3 loop reads CASSPYQDGELFF. In nucleotides, the CDR3 is TGTGCCAGCAGCCCCTATCAGGACGGGGAGCTGTTTTTT.

The chain combines TRBV18 with TRBJ2-7; D perhaps matches TRBD2 (5 bases). The length of the CDR3 is 12 residues. Trimming removed 5 bases from V and 0 bases from J, with 5 bases in between. Looked up from germline, CDR1 is KGHSH and CDR2 is LQKENI. This CDR3 reads CASSGLSYEQYF. CDR3 bases: TGTGCCAGCTCAGGACTCTCCTACGAGCAGTACTTC.

The chain's CDR3 is CATSRGGAVKNYGYTF. DNA for the CDR3: TGTGCCACCAGCAGAGGTGGAGCGGTTAAAAACTATGGCTACACCTTC. V gene TRBV15 combines with J gene TRBJ1-2; D remains ambiguous. The CDR3 covers 16 residues. The ends were cut back, 1 base at V and 2 bases at J, with 14 bases in the middle. CDR1 is LNHNV and CDR2 is YYDKDF in the germline V gene (reference sequence). The entire variable domain, with the rest obtained from reference TRBV15 and TRBJ1-2, is as follows: DAMVIQNPRYQVTQFGKPVTLSCSQTLNHNVMYWYQQKSSQAPKLLFHYYDKDFNNEADTPDNFQSRRPNTSFCFLDIRSPGLGDTAMYLCATSRGGAVKNYGYTFGSGTRLTVV.

This clone was observed a few times. The rearrangement links TRBV4-3 to TRBJ1-2; D remains unclear. The germline V gene encodes CDR1 LGHNA and CDR2 YSLEER. V shed 0 bases and J shed 8 bases, with 13 bases lying between them. The CDR3 runs 14 residues. CDR3 in amino acids: CASSQDRWGGGYTF. The CDR3, as DNA: TGCGCCAGCAGCCAAGATAGGTGGGGAGGAGGCTACACCTTC.

The rearrangement uses TRBV3-1 (or the pseudogene TRBV3-2) and TRBJ2-7; no clear D. The CDR3 extends over 14 amino acids. CDR1 and CDR2 (germline): LGHDT, YNNKEL (reference sequence). V lost 1 base, J lost 2 bases, and 9 bases lay in between. As DNA, the CDR3 is TGTGCCAGCAGCCAAGGCCATACTGCCTACGAGCAGTACTTC. Protein: CASSQGHTAYEQYF.

This clone was counted a few times. This chain connects TRBV5-4 to TRBJ1-6; D remains unclear. This CDR3 has 17 amino acids. Germline V gene data show CDR1 as SGHNT and CDR2 as YYREEE (reference sequence). V lost 0 bases and J 5 bases, leaving 15 bases between the germline ends. CDR3 nucleotide sequence: TGTGCCAGCAGCTTGGGGGCCGAGTCCCTCCATAATTCACCCCTCCACTTT. Translation: CASSLGAESLHNSPLHF.

The chain joins TRBV6-5 to TRBJ2-4; D gene unclear. V lost 6 bases, J lost 0 bases, and 9 bases lay in between. The CDR3 totals 14 residues. Looked up from germline, CDR1 is MNHEY and CDR2 is SVGAGI. In nucleotides, the CDR3 is TGTGCCAGCAGCGACATACTAGCCAAAAACATTCAGTACTTC. This gives the protein CASSDILAKNIQYF.